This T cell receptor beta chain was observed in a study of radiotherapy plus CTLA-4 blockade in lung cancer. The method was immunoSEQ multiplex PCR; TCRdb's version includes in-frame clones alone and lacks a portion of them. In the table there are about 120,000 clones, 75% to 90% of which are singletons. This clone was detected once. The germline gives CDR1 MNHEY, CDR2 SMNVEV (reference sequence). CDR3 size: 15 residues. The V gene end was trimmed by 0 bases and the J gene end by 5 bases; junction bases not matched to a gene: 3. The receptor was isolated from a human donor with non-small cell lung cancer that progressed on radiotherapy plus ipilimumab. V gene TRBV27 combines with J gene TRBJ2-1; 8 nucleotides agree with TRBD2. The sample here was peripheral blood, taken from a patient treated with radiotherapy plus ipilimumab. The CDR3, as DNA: TGTGCCAGCAGTTTATCGCTTAGCGGGGACAATGAGCAGTTCTTC. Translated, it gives CASSLSLSGDNEQFF.